This TCR beta chain is from a study of blood T cells in healthy people across ages (dated by TCRdb to the mid-2010s). The study in broad terms: In model experiments, roughly one uniquely barcoded TCR beta cDNA molecule per two T cells was captured by template switching. Two additional independent replicas of 1 million unique cDNA reads from the same blood draw were analyzed for two donors (one aged 18 to 30 and one aged 80 or older). To avoid experimental bias, donors of different ages were distributed randomly across sequencing lanes. Age-related changes in TCR beta repertoire diversity were measured in the study by deep sequencing normalized with unique cDNA molecular identifiers. The donors were split into four age groups: young (average around 15 years), middle-aged (about 40), aged (62) and long-lived (82).

Reading the germline V gene gives CDR1 KGHSH and CDR2 LQKENI. Counted from cysteine to phenylalanine, this CDR3 has 14 amino acids. The entry retains the CDR3 DNA only, 42 bases that are in frame from base 1. Clipping removes 4 bases from V and 6 bases from J, with 6 as the unmatched junction base count. Libraries were made using 5' RACE. Data came from an Illumina HiSeq 2500. The second PCR ran for about 6 to 11 cycles and used a J-beta primer mix along with a sample-barcoded 5' primer. Each TCR beta cDNA molecule received a unique molecular identifier from a template-switch 5' adaptor carrying 12 random nucleotides. At least 3 million CDR3-containing paired-end reads were obtained from each sample. First-strand cDNA synthesis was performed from all RNA using the Mint cDNA synthesis kit, with priming by a TRBC-specific oligonucleotide. Following uracil-DNA glycosylase treatment, all cDNA underwent a first 18-cycle PCR with the universal primers M1SS and BC2_uni_R. Per the source publication's procedure: Each sample was normalized by randomly selecting 1 million high-quality reads, each carrying a distinct molecular identifier. Instead of being binned into consensus sequences, reads that shared molecular identifiers were thrown out. MiTCR, with a Q25 quality threshold and the strictest error-elimination algorithm, was used for CDR3 identification, clonotype clustering and error correction. A nonparametric unseen species model with Euler transformation was used to estimate lower-bound total TCR beta diversity. TCRdb trimmed the raw reads at Q25, called clones with MiXCR and kept productive beta chains. Merged by CDR3 protein, the rows form single entries marked with the most common genes and DNA. It is TCRdb's table, rather than the study itself, that gives the V and J calls and clone size. This sample holds about 830,000 distinct CDR3 sequences; about 62% were observed only once. The leading ten clones occupy roughly 22% of the sample.

Study-wide findings and limitations: The CMV infection status of donors was not known, potentially confounding age-related changes in expanded clonotypes. Estimates of total diversity based on one million sequenced T cells were regarded as lower bounds and as underestimates. Compared with the aged group, the long-lived group had more naive CD4+ T cells, fewer expanded clones and increased TCR diversity, suggesting age selection. There was a strong correlation between observed TCR beta diversity and the percentage of naive T cells measured by flow cytometry. As age increased, observed TCR beta diversity per million T cells dropped in a roughly linear way, and a significant reduction was already evident by age 40. Bulk unsorted PBMC profiling prevented conclusive comparison of naive and antigen-experienced compartments.

Donors were 39 systemically healthy Caucasian individuals from Russia aged roughly 6 to 90 years. Approximately 11 milliliters of peripheral blood were drawn from each donor into EDTA-treated Vacutainer tubes. Ficoll-Paque density-gradient centrifugation was used to isolate PBMCs, with at least 6.5 million per sample. Total RNA was extracted from PBMCs with Trizol reagent, with at least 5.5 micrograms obtained per sample. Naive CD45RAhigh/CD27high T cell percentages were measured by flow cytometry on a PBMC aliquot from every donor. To note about this clonotype: Its antigen remains undetermined. Within one base of it there is no much larger clone, and no base qualities were kept.

This chain joins TRBV18 to TRBJ2-7; 10 central bases correspond to TRBD2. The source material was blood. The sequence was collected from a man younger than 45 in good health. The DNA sequence reads TGTGCCAGCTCACGACCGGGACTAGCGTCCGAGCAGTACTTC. Its coded protein is CASSRPGLASEQYF.